One and the same sample provided the 17 T cell receptor beta chains below, sequenced in a study of CD8 T cells in ankylosing spondylitis. A single record per CDR3 protein comes from TCRdb applying MiXCR to the 5' RACE reads. The sample holds a few hundred thousand distinct CDR3 sequences; roughly a tenth are singletons and the top ten take about 20%. The sequenced sample was blood, either unsorted or a sorted T cell fraction (not recorded which). The receptors come from a male donor with ankylosing spondylitis or in good health (not recorded which).

There are many counts of this clonotype. The chain couples TRBV9 to TRBJ2-3; D is unclear. V shed 3 bases and J shed 0 bases, with 14 bases lying between them. Germline lookup yields CDR1 SGDLS and CDR2 YYNGEE. The length of the CDR3 is 16 residues. This CDR3 is CASSAFSAGSTDTQYF. CDR3 DNA: TGTGCCAGCAGCGCCTTTTCGGCAGGAAGCACAGATACGCAGTATTTT.

This clonotype has a count of ten or more. The rearrangement joins TRBV20-1 to TRBJ2-5, with D unresolved. Germline V gene data show CDR1 as DFQATT and CDR2 as SNEGSKA (reference sequence). V dropped 0 bases and J dropped 4 bases, with 15 bases sitting between them. The CDR3 totals 15 residues. The CDR3: CSARDTLGQSETQYF. The CDR3, as DNA: TGCAGTGCTAGAGATACACTCGGCCAATCAGAGACCCAGTACTTC.

CDR3 loop: CATSDSATGVRQPQHF. Here the CDR3 DNA reads TGTGCCACCAGTGATTCGGCGACAGGGGTTAGGCAGCCCCAGCATTTT. The V call is TRBV24-1, the J call TRBJ1-5; TRBD1 matches at 8 bases. The CDR3 is made up of 16 amino acids. CDR1 is KGHDR and CDR2 is SFDVKD in the germline V gene. Losses at the gene ends were 2 bases for V and 7 bases for J; bases not matched to a gene: 9.

The chain links TRBV20-1 to TRBJ1-2; D unclear. The CDR3 extends over 12 amino acids. Germline CDR1 and CDR2: DFQATT and SNEGSKA (reference sequence). V shed 0 bases and J shed 5 bases, with 7 bases lying between them. CDR3 loop: CSARDGRYGYTF. In nucleotides, the CDR3 is TGCAGTGCTAGAGATGGGAGGTATGGCTACACCTTC.

This chain joins TRBV12-3 or TRBV12-4 and TRBJ2-7, with D possibly called TRBD1 or TRBD2 (5 bases each). The V gene lost 5 bases and the J gene lost 5 bases, with 16 bases spanning the gap. The CDR3 consists of 14 residues. DNA of the CDR3: TGTGCCAGCAGTGCTTCGGGGCGCGTCCACGAGCAGTACTTC. It specifies CASSASGRVHEQYF.

V gene TRBV7-2 combines with J gene TRBJ1-3, with unresolved D. Germline CDR1 and CDR2: SGHTA and FQGNSA. The CDR3 is 15 residues long. With 2 bases removed from V and 0 bases from J, the gap between germline ends came to 8 bases. The CDR3 DNA is TGTGCCAGCAGCTTATCGGCGGCCTCTGGAAACACCATATATTTT. It encodes CASSLSAASGNTIYF.

This clonotype was counted at least ten times. The V and J genes are TRBV7-8 and TRBJ2-1, with TRBD2 matching over 10 bases. Germline CDR1 and CDR2: SGHVS and FQNEAQ. The CDR3 runs 18 residues. V lost 5 bases and J lost 5; bases outside the gene matches: 15. CDR3 sequence reads: CASSPAWVRLAGDNEQFF. Written as DNA, the CDR3 is TGTGCCAGCAGCCCTGCGTGGGTGCGGCTAGCGGGGGACAATGAGCAGTTCTTC.

This clonotype showed up just a few times. The chain links TRBV19 to TRBJ1-1; the D gene is possibly TRBD1 (5 bases). The CDR3 sequence is 13 residues long. The germline CDR1 and CDR2 sequences are LNHDA and SQIVND (reference sequence). The V gene lost 3 bases and the J gene lost 1 base, with 6 bases spanning the gap. The CDR3: CASSIGQNTEAFF. CDR3 DNA sequence: TGTGCCAGTAGTATCGGACAGAACACTGAAGCTTTCTTT.

The chain is built from TRBV12-3 or TRBV12-4 and TRBJ2-3; TRBD1 matches 10 bases. The CDR3 extends over 16 amino acids. V dropped 6 bases and J dropped 4; count of bases not matched to a gene: 10. CDR3: CASRLTGQGIADTQYF. In DNA, the CDR3 is TGTGCCAGCAGGTTAACGGGACAGGGGATTGCAGATACGCAGTATTTT.

The chain combines TRBV24-1 with TRBJ2-3; D remains ambiguous. CDR3 length equals 12 residues. CDR1 is KGHDR and CDR2 is SFDVKD in the germline V gene. The V and J ends lost 3 bases and 4 bases respectively, with 4 bases between them. The CDR3 DNA follows: TGTGCCACCAGTGATGTCGCAGATACGCAGTATTTT. Its translation is CATSDVADTQYF.

The chain is built from TRBV5-1 and TRBJ1-2, with D perhaps TRBD1 (5 bases). V shed 4 bases and J shed 6 bases, with 16 bases lying between them. This CDR3 has 14 amino acids. CDR1 SGHRS and CDR2 YFSETQ come from the germline V gene. Written as DNA, the CDR3 is TGCGCCAGCAGCAAACTGTGGGGGGAGGATGGCTACACCTTC. Translated, it gives CASSKLWGEDGYTF.

In this sample, this clonotype turned up many times. V gene TRBV12-5 combines with J gene TRBJ2-5; the D call may be TRBD1 or TRBD2 (6 bases each). Germline CDR1 is LGHNT and CDR2 is FRNRAP. The CDR3 runs to 15 residues. V lost 4 bases and J lost 2, with 14 bases in between. CDR3 coding DNA: TGTGCTAGTGGTTGGTCCAGGGGAGGACAAGAGACCCAGTACTTC. This codes for CASGWSRGGQETQYF.

This clonotype was picked up many times. This sequence joins TRBV27 and TRBJ1-1; D gene ambiguous. Deletions cut 1 base from V and 4 bases from J, with 13 bases between. CDR3 length equals 15 residues. Germline loops: CDR1 MNHEY, CDR2 SMNVEV (reference sequence). CDR3 region: CASSLWSSTGTEAFF. The CDR3 nucleotides read TGTGCCAGCAGTTTATGGAGCAGCACCGGCACTGAAGCTTTCTTT.

This clonotype has a count of ten or more. The chain's CDR3 is CASSPYRQETQYF. The CDR3 region has the DNA TGTGCCAGCTCACCATACAGACAAGAGACCCAGTACTTC. V usage is TRBV18 and J usage is TRBJ2-5; D is uncertain. The CDR3 has 13 residues. Trimming pared 2 bases from V and 2 bases from J, leaving 6 bases between. In germline, CDR1 is KGHSH, CDR2 LQKENI.

This clonotype turned up a few times. CDR3 sequence (DNA): TGCGCCAGCAGCAGGGACAGGGAGGGCTATGGCTACACCTTC. Encoded protein: CASSRDREGYGYTF. The chain carries TRBV5-1 and TRBJ1-2, with 9 bases aligning to TRBD1. J was trimmed by 4 bases and V by 4 bases; bases with no gene match: 5. Germline V gives CDR1 SGHRS, CDR2 YFSETQ. This CDR3 region has 14 residues.

In regard to this clonotype: The germline gene is not matched at one end of the junction; a read error may be the cause. The rearrangement uses TRBV5-1 and TRBJ2-5; 8 bases are a match to TRBD1. Germline loops: CDR1 SGHRS, CDR2 YFSETQ. The CDR3 is made up of 14 amino acids. This CDR3 is CASSPGQGYPPSDF. The DNA for the CDR3 is TGCGCCAGCAGCCCCGGACAGGGCTATCCCCCGAGCGACTTC.

This clonotype showed up just a few times. The J gene is TRBJ2-1, the V gene TRBV7-6; the D gene is possibly TRBD1 (6 bases). Trimming took off 2 bases at V and 5 bases at J, with 16 bases between the two ends. The CDR3 is 16 residues long. CDR1 and CDR2 from the germline V gene are SGHVS and FNYEAQ. DNA for the CDR3: TGTGCCAGCAGCTTACCCCGGGACAACGCTAACAATGAGCAGTTCTTC. Translation gives CASSLPRDNANNEQFF.